This TCR beta chain emerged from a study of a mutant IDH1 vaccine in newly diagnosed glioma. Trimming pared 4 bases from V and 5 bases from J, leaving 14 bases between. Per the germline V gene, CDR1 is SGHNT and CDR2 is YENEEA. The CDR3 length is 15 residues. Time point defined: week 47, end of study. Doses comprised 300 ug of mutant IDH1 20-mer peptide each, plus topical imiquimod. Concerning this clone itself: Its antigen is undetermined.

Measured with immunoSEQ multiplex PCR; TCRdb has only the in-frame clones, and not every one. The sample yields 45,000 to 55,000 clones, 65% to 85% seen once. The sequences come from PBMCs, collected from a glioma patient whose treatment included an IDH1 peptide vaccine. The chain recombines TRBV11-3 with TRBJ2-2; D not resolved. The sequence came from a woman aged 30 to 39 with glioma. Some clones in this sample may be carry-over from other donors' samples. CDR3 coding DNA: TGTGCCAGCAGCTCCTCCCCGGCTGGGACCGGGGAGCTGTTTTTT. It codes for CASSSSPAGTGELFF.